This T cell receptor beta chain was obtained from a study of blood T cell repertoires in COVID-19 (dated by TCRdb to 2018 to 2020). For context, the study as a whole: Samples covering the acute and convalescent phases of COVID-19 were provided by collaborators in the United States, Italy and Spain. The material from the prospective study consisted of cDNA or gDNA derived from T cells, B-cell-depleted T cells, or PBMCs. The dataset comprised deeply sampled blood TCRbeta repertoires from subjects exposed to, actively infected with, or recovered from COVID-19. A freely available public database, intended as a resource for researchers studying the immune response to SARS-CoV-2, is where the repertoires were released. The samples were drawn from two sources: the first 160 participants of the ongoing ImmuneRACE study, and fewer than 1,500 subjects contributed by 6 global collaborators. A de-identified subject ID, COVID-19 status, age in years and sex were almost always included in the sample metadata. Where available, HLA class I and class II types were obtained from metadata supplied by the sample provider rather than from assay-based typing.

From the cysteine through the phenylalanine, the CDR3 covers 15 amino acids. Only the CDR3 part of the read is kept: 45 bases, read in frame from the first base. The germline V gene encodes CDR1 MGHRA and CDR2 YSYEKL. Trimming removed 6 bases from V and 3 bases from J, leaving 12 bases between the germline ends. What the work shows at the level of the full study, not this receptor alone: How much clinical and demographic metadata was included differed by source and by participant, and the metadata was provided uncurated.

TCRbeta CDR3 regions were amplified from genomic DNA using the immunoSEQ Assay, a bias-controlled multiplex PCR. Per the source publication's procedure: Within the assay, amplification of reference gene primers was used to estimate how many nucleated cells each sample contained. Sequence reads were collapsed and filtered to measure the absolute abundance of every unique TCRbeta CDR3 rearrangement. Productive Simpson clonality was computed per sample as the square root of Simpson's diversity index over productive rearrangements. Drawn from immuneACCESS, this table holds only the in-frame rearrangements with V and J called that TCRdb kept. Clones are partly lost; checked studies trace under half to an unresolved V gene and leave the rest unexplained. That table furnishes V, J and clone size, whereas the DNA furnished D and trimming. Across this sample there are around 170,000 clones, with over 70% seen only once. Roughly 2.8% of the sample comes from the top ten.

Whole blood was collected in K2EDTA tubes by collaborating institutions according to the institutions' own protocols. Collaborator samples were shipped for TCRbeta analysis as frozen whole blood, isolated PBMCs, or DNA extracted from either sample type. A word on this clone: It has no known antigen specificity. Per-nucleotide qualities are absent, and no much larger clonotype sits a single base away.

The receptor's source is a woman aged 60-70 years with acute or convalescent COVID-19. Material for sequencing was peripheral blood. The V gene is TRBV4-1 and the J gene is TRBJ2-6, with TRBD2 as a weak D call on 6 bases. For the CDR3, the sequence is CASRSREDGANVLTF. The bases read TGCGCCAGCAGGTCCAGGGAGGATGGGGCCAACGTCCTGACTTTC.